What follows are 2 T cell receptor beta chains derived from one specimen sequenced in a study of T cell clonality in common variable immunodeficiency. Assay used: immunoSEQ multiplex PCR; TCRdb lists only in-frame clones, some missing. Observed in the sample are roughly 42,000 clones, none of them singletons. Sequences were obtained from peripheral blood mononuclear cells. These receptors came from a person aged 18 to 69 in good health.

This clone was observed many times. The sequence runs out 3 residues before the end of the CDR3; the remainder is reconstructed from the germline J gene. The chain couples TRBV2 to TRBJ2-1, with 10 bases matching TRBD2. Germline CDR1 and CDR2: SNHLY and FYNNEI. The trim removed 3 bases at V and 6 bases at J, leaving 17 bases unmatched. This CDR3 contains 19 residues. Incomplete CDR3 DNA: TGTGCCAGCAGTGATCAGCCTAGCGGGAGTACCGTCTCGAGCAATGAG. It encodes CASSDQPSGSTVSSNE. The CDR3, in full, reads CASSDQPSGSTVSSNEQFF.

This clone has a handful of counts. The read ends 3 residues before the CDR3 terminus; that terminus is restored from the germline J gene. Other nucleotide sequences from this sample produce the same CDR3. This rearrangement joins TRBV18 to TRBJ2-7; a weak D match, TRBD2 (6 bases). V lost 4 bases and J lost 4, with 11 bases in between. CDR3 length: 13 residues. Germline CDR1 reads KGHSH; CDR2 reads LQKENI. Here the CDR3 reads CASSLRGGYEQYF. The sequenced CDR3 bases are TGTGCCAGCTCACTCCGGGGAGGATACGAG.